This record concerns one T cell receptor beta chain sequence. The target antigen is unknown. One end of the junction does not line up with germline, which may come from a read error. This sample is drawn from a study of persistence of HIV-infected CD4 T cells. An overlapping HIV-1 Gag peptide pool stimulated these cells at about 1 ug/peptide/mL. CD40L-negative CD69-negative CD45RO-high memory CD4+ T cells were sorted as populations depleted of antigen-responding cells. This was the immunoSEQ version 4 assay in survey mode. The data were produced by immunoSEQ multiplex PCR, yet TCRdb's version contains in-frame clones alone and is incomplete. The repertoire holds about 43,000 clones, with about 80% as singletons. Study results and caveats: Degenerate expanded CDR3beta sequences were enriched among CMV- and Gag-responding cells.

CDR1 MNHEY and CDR2 SVGEGT come from the germline V gene. This CDR3 region has 13 residues. Material: CD4+ T cells sorted from PBMCs after approximately 20-hour stimulation, obtained from a patient who received antiretroviral therapy. V and J are TRBV6-2 or TRBV6-3 and TRBJ1-2; D might be TRBD1 (5 bases). The TCR comes from an adult man with HIV who was CMV-seropositive. CDR3 sequence: CASSTDSPYRYTF. CDR3 in DNA: TGTGCCAGCAGTACAGACAGTCCCTATCGCTACACCTTC.